This T cell receptor (beta chain) was obtained from a study of shared clonotypes between healthy human individuals. For the study at large: Samples came from two female and a few male donors aged 18 to 49.

On this clone itself: Its target is not known.

From germline, CDR1 is MGHRA and CDR2 YSYEKL. The junction had 19 bases not matched to a gene; V was cut back by 5 bases and J by 5 bases. This CDR3 region has 19 residues. Measured with immunoSEQ multiplex PCR; TCRdb has only the in-frame clones, and not every one. The table shows about 990,000 clones, with about 84% occurring only once. Broader study findings: Tissues were not sampled, only blood, and their repertoires likely differ.

The receptor's source is a man aged 18 to 29 in good health. Some clones in this sample may be carry-over from other donors' samples. This rearrangement joins TRBV4-1 to TRBJ2-3, with 10 bases matching TRBD1. The sample consisted of memory CD4+ T cells from PBMCs. Stated subset: CD45RA-negative fraction. The CDR3 sequence is CASSKLGRQPGQGKDTQYF. As DNA, the CDR3 is TGCGCCAGCAGCAAATTGGGGAGACAACCGGGACAGGGGAAAGATACGCAGTATTTT.